This T cell receptor beta chain was sequenced during a study of cytomegalovirus exposure and HLA in healthy donors. Study-wide findings and caveats: TCR association rates varied by HLA locus in a later analysis, with DRB1 highest and HLA-C lowest. Apparent HLA restriction characterized most CMV-associated TCR beta chains in a later analysis. Common viral pathogens (according to a later analysis) appeared linked to several of the most significant clusters.

With respect to this clone: Its target is not known.

The PCR ran on 60 Vbeta and 13 Jbeta primers. The method was immunoSEQ multiplex PCR; TCRdb's version includes in-frame clones alone and lacks a portion of them. The table lists roughly 100,000 clones, roughly 79% of them singletons. This CDR3 comprises 15 residues. CDR1 SGHAT and CDR2 FQNNGV come from the germline V gene. Trimming removed 5 bases from V and 0 bases from J; junction bases left unmatched: 5. This TCR was recovered from a man aged 55 to 69 in good health and CMV-seropositive. The source material was PBMCs. The chain is built from TRBV11-2 and TRBJ1-1, with 8 bases identical to TRBD1. CDR3 coding DNA: TGTGCCAGCAGCGGGACAGGCGGGGTGAACACTGAAGCTTTCTTT. Its protein is CASSGTGGVNTEAFF.